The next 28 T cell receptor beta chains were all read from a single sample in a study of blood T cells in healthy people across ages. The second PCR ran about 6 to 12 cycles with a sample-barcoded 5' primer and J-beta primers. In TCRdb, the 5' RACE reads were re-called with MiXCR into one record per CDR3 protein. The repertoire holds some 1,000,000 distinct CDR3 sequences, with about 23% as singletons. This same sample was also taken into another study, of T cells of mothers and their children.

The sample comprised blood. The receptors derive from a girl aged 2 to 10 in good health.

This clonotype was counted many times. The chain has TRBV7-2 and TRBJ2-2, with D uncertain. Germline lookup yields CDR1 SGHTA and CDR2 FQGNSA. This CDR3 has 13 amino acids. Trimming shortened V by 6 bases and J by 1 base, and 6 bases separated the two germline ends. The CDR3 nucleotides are TGTGCCAGCAGTCCCCGGAACACCGGGGAGCTGTTTTTT. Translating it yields CASSPRNTGELFF. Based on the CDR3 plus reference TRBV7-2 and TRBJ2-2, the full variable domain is GAGVSQSPSNKVTEKGKDVELRCDPISGHTALYWYRQSLGQGLEFLIYFQGNSAPDKSGLPSDRFSAERTGGSVSTLTIQRTQQEDSAVYLCASSPRNTGELFFGEGSRLTVL.

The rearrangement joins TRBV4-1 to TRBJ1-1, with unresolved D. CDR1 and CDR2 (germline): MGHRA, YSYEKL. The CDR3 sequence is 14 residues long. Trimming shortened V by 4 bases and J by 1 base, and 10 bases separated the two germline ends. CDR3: CASSPQVANTEAFF. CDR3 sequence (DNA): TGCGCCAGCAGCCCCCAGGTCGCGAACACTGAAGCTTTCTTT.

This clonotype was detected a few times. Here the CDR3 DNA reads TGTGCCACCAGCGGGACGGAGGGACTAGGGATTATCAATGAGCAGTTCTTC. Translation: CATSGTEGLGIINEQFF. J is TRBJ2-5 and V is TRBV24-1, with TRBD2 matching over 8 bases. The J call may be mistaken, given a closer DNA end match to TRBJ2-1. The CDR3 totals 17 residues. Looked up from germline, CDR1 is KGHDR and CDR2 is SFDVKD.

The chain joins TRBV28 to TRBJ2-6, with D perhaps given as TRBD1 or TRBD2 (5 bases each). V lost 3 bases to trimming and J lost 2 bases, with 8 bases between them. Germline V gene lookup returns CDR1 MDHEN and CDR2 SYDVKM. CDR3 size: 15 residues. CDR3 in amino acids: CASSFRGAGANVLTF. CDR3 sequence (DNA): TGTGCCAGCAGTTTTAGAGGGGCTGGGGCCAACGTCCTGACTTTC.

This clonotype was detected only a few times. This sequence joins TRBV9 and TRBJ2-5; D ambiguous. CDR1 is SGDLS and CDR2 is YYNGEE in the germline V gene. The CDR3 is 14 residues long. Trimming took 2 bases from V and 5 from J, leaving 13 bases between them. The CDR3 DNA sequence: TGTGCCAGCAGCGTGGTCCAGTCGGGCGAGACCCAGTACTTC. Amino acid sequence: CASSVVQSGETQYF.

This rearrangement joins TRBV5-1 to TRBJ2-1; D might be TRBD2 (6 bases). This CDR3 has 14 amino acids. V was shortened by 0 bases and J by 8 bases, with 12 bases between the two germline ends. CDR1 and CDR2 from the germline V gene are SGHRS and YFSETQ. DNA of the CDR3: TGCGCCAGCAGCTTGGTCGGAGGGTGGGATGAGCAGTTCTTC. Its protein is CASSLVGGWDEQFF.

Here the CDR3 reads CASRRTVLGTGIYEQYF. DNA for the CDR3: TGTGCCAGCAGACGGACCGTTCTCGGGACAGGCATCTACGAGCAGTACTTC. The rearrangement links TRBV6-1 to TRBJ2-5; TRBD1 matches at 8 bases. The closer fit of TRBJ2-7 to the DNA end suggests the J call may be wrong. The CDR3 has 17 residues. Germline lookup yields CDR1 MNHNS and CDR2 SASEGT.

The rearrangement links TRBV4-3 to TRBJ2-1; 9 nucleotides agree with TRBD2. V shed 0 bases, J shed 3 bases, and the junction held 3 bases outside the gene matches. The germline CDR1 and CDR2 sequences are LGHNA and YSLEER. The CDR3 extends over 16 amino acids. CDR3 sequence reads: CASSQDLAGFYNEQFF. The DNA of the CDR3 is TGCGCCAGCAGCCAAGATCTAGCGGGGTTCTACAATGAGCAGTTCTTC.

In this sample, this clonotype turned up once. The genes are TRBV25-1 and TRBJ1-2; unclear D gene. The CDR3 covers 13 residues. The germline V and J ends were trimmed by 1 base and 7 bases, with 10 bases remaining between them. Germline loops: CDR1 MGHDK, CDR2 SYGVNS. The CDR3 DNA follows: TGTGCCAGCAGTGAATCTGGGGTCGGTGGCTACACCTTC. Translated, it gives CASSESGVGGYTF.

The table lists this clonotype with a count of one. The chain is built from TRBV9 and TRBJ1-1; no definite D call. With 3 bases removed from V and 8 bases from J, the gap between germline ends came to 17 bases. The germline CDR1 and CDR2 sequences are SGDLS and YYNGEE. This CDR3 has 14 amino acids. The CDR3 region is CASSGGRFREEAFF. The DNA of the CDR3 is TGTGCCAGCAGCGGAGGAAGATTTAGAGAGGAAGCTTTCTTT.

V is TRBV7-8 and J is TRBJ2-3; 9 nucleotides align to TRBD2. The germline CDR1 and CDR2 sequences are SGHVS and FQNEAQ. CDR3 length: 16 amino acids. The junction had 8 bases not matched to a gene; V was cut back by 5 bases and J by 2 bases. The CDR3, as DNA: TGTGCCAGCAGCCCGTTACTAGCGGGCCTCACAGATACGCAGTATTTT. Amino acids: CASSPLLAGLTDTQYF.

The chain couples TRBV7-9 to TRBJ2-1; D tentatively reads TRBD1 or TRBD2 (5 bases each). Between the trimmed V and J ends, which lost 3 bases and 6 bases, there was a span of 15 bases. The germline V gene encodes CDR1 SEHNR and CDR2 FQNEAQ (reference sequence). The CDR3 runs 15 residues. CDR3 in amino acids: CASSFRDPATNEQFF. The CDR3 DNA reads TGTGCCAGCAGCTTCCGGGACCCAGCCACCAATGAGCAGTTCTTC.

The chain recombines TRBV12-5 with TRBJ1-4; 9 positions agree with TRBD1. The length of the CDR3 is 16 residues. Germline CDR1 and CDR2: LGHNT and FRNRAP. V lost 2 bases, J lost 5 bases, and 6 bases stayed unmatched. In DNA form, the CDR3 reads TGTGCTAGTGGTTTGATGGGGGACAGGGTAAATGAAAAACTGTTTTTT. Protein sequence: CASGLMGDRVNEKLFF.

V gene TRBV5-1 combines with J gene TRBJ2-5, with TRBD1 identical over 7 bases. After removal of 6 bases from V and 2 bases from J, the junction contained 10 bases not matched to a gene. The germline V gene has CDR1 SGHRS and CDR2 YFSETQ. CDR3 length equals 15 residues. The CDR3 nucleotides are TGCGCCAGCACAAAGACAGGGACCGTTCAAGAGACCCAGTACTTC. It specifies CASTKTGTVQETQYF.

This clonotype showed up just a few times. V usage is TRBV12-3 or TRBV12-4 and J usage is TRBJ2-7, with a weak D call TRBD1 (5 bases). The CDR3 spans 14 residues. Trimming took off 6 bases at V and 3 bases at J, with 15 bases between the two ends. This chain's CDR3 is CASSPGHSYYEQYF. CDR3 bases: TGTGCCAGCAGCCCTGGACATTCGTACTACGAGCAGTACTTC.

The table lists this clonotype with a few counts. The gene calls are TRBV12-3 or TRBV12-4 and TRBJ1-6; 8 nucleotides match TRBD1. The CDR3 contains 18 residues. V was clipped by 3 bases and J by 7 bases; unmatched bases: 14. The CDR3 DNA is TGTGCCAGCAGTTTTATACAGGGGGACCTTCACTCGAATTCACCCCTCCACTTT. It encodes CASSFIQGDLHSNSPLHF.

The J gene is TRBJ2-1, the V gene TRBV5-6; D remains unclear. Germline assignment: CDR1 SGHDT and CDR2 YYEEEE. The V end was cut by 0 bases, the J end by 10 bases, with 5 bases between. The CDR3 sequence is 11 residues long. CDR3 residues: CASSLVKEQFF. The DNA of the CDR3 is TGTGCCAGCAGCTTGGTAAAGGAGCAGTTCTTC.

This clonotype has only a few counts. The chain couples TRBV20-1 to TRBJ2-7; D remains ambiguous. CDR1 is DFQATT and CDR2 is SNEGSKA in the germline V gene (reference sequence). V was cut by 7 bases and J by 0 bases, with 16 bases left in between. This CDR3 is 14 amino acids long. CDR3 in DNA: TGCAGTGGTACAACGGAGCGCAGCTCCTACGAGCAGTACTTC. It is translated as CSGTTERSSYEQYF.

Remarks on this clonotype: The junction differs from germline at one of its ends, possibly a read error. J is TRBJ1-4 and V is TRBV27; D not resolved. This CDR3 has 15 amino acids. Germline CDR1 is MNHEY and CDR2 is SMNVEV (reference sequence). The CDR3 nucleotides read TGTGCCAGCAGTTTGTGGCAGACTCGTAATGAAAAACTGGTTTTT. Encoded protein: CASSLWQTRNEKLVF.

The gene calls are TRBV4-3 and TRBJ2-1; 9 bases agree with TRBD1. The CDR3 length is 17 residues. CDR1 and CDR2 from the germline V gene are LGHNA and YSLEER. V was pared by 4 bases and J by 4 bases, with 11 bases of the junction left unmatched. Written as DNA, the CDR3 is TGCGCCAGCAGCCCTCGGCTGACGGGACAGGGATACAATGAGCAGTTCTTC. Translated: CASSPRLTGQGYNEQFF.

The CDR3 sequence is CASGLVIGETQYF. The CDR3 nucleotides are TGTGCTAGTGGTTTGGTAATCGGGGAGACCCAGTACTTC. This rearrangement joins TRBV12-5 to TRBJ2-5, with D unclear. Per the germline V gene, CDR1 is LGHNT and CDR2 is FRNRAP. With 0 bases removed from V and 5 bases from J, the gap between germline ends came to 7 bases. The CDR3 length is 13 residues.

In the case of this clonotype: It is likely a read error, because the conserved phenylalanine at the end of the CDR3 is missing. CDR3 protein: CARSLGRGGYEQYL. Here the CDR3 DNA reads TGTGCCAGAAGCTTAGGCCGGGGGGGCTACGAGCAGTACCTC. V usage is TRBV13 and J usage is TRBJ2-7; TRBD2 agrees at 8 bases. This CDR3 spans 14 amino acids. Germline CDR1 and CDR2: PRHDT and FYEKMQ (reference sequence).

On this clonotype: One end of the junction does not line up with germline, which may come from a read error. The CDR3 region has the DNA TGTGCCAGCAGCCAAGAGCCAGGGGATGGCTATGGCTACGCCTTC. This encodes CASSQEPGDGYGYAF. This chain connects TRBV4-2 to TRBJ1-2, with D possibly matching TRBD1 (6 bases). The CDR3 extends over 15 amino acids. Germline values: CDR1 LGHNA, CDR2 YNFKEQ.

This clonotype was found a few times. The CDR3 coding sequence is TGTGCCAGCAGCGTAGCCGGGGTTAACATTCAGTACTTC. Amino acid sequence: CASSVAGVNIQYF. The chain employs TRBV9 and TRBJ2-4, with a weak D call TRBD2 (5 bases). Trimming cost V 0 bases and J 7 bases, with 8 bases left between them. This CDR3 comprises 13 residues. The germline gives CDR1 SGDLS, CDR2 YYNGEE.

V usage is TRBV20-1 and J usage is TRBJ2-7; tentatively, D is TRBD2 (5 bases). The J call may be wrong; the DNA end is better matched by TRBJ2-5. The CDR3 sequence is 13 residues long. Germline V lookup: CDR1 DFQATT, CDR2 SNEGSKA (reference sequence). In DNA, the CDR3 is TGCAGTGCTCTAGGCGGCGGGCGGGTGACCCAGTACTTC. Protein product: CSALGGGRVTQYF.

The CDR3 coding sequence is TGTGCCAGCAGTTACAAAGTTGGATGTGAAAAACTGTTTTTT. Translated: CASSYKVGCEKLFF. V usage is TRBV6-6 and J usage is TRBJ1-4; unclear D gene. The CDR3 contains 14 residues. Trimming took off 2 bases at V and 7 bases at J, with 11 bases between the two ends. Germline V gene lookup returns CDR1 MNHNY and CDR2 SVGAGI (reference sequence).

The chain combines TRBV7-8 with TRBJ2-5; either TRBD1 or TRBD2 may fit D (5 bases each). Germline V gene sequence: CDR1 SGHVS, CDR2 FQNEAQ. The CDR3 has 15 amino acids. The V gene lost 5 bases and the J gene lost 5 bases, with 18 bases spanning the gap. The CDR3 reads CASSPRDPVVETQYF. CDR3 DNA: TGTGCCAGCAGCCCTCGGGACCCTGTAGTGGAGACCCAGTACTTC. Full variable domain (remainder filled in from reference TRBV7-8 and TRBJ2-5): GAGVSQSPRYKVAKRGQDVALRCDPISGHVSLFWYQQALGQGPEFLTYFQNEAQLDKSGLPSDRFFAERPEGSVSTLKIQRTQQEDSAVYLCASSPRDPVVETQYFGPGTRLLVL.

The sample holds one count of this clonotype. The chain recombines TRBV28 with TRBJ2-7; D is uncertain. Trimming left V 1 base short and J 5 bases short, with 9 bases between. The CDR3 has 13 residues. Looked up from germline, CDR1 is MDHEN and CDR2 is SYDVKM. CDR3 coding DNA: TGTGCCAGCAGTTTATCAGTTCCCCACGAGCAGTACTTC. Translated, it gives CASSLSVPHEQYF. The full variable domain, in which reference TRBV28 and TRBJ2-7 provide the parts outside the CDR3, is DVKVTQSSRYLVKRTGEKVFLECVQDMDHENMFWYRQDPGLGLRLIYFSYDVKMKEKGDIPEGYSVSREKKERFSLILESASTNQTSMYLCASSLSVPHEQYFGPGTRLTVT.